Sequencing of this TCR beta chain was carried out in a study of T cell changes during pregnancy in multiple sclerosis. The CDR3 length is 14 residues. V lost 5 bases and J lost 3; bases outside the gene matches: 6. Germline V gives CDR1 LNHDA, CDR2 SQIVND (reference sequence). Clones were read by immunoSEQ multiplex PCR, and TCRdb kept only the in-frame ones, dropping some. This sample yields roughly 30,000 clones, of which roughly nine tenths are seen a single time; about 0.58% belongs to the top ten. The specimen was CD4+ T cells from peripheral blood mononuclear cells, collected in the first trimester of pregnancy. The TCR comes from a female donor in good health, enrolled as a control in a pregnancy study. The chain employs TRBV19 and TRBJ1-1, with 7 bases lining up with TRBD1. As DNA, the CDR3 is TGTGCCAGTAGTTATGAAACAGGGGACACTGAAGCTTTCTTT. This translates into CASSYETGDTEAFF.